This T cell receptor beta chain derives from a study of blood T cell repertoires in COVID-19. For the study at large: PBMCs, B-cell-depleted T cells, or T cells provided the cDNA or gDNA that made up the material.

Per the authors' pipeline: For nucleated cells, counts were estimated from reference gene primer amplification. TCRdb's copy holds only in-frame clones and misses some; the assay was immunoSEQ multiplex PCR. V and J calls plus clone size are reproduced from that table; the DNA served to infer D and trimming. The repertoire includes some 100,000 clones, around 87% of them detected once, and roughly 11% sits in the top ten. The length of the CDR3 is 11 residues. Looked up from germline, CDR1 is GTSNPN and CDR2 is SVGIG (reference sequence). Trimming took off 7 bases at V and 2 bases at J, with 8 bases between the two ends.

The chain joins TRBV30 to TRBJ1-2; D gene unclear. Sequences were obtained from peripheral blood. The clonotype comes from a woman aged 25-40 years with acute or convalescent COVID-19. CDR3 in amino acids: CALQSNYGYTF. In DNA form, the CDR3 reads TGTGCCTTACAGTCGAACTATGGCTACACCTTC.